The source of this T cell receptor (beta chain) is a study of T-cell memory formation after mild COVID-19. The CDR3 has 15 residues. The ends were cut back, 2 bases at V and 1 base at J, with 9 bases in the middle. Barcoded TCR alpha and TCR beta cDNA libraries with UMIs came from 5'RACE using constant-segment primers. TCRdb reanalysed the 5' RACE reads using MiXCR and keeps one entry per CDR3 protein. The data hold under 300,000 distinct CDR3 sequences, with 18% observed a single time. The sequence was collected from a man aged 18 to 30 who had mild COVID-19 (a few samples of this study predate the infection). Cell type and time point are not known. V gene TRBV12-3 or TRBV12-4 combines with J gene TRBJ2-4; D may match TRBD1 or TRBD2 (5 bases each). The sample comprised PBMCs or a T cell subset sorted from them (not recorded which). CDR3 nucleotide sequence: TGTGCCAGCAGTTTAAGGGGACCGGCCAAAAACATTCAGTACTTC. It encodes CASSLRGPAKNIQYF.